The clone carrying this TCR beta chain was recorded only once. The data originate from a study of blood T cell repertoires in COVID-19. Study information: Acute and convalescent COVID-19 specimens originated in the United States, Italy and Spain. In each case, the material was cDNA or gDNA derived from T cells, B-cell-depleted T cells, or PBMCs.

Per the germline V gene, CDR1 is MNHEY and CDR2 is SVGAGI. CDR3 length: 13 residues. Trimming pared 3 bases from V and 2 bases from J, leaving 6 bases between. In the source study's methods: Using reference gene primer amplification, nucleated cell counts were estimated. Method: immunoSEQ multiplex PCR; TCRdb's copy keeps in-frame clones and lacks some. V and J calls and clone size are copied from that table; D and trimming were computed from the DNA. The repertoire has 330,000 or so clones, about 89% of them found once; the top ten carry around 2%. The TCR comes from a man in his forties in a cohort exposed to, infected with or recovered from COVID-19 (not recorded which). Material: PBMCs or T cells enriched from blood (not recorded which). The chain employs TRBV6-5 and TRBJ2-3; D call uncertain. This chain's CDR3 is CASSYTYTDTQYF. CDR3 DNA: TGTGCCAGCAGTTATACCTACACAGATACGCAGTATTTT.